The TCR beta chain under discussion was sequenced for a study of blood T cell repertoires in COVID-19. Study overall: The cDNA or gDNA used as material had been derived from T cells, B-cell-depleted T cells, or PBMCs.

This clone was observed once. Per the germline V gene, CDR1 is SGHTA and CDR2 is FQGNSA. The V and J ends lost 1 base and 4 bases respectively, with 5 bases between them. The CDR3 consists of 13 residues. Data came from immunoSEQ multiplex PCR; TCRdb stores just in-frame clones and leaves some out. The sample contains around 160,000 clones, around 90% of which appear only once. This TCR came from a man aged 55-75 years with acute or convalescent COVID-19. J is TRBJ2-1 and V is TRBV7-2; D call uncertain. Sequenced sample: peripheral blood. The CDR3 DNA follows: TGTGCCAGCAGCTTAGACAGATACAATGAGCAGTTCTTC. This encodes CASSLDRYNEQFF.